The entry below gives a single T cell receptor beta chain sequence along with its context. Its specificity is not known. Each donor was healthy, and each was a bone marrow donor. The data were obtained in a study of cytomegalovirus exposure and HLA in healthy donors. Overall study results and limits: The HLA-A and HLA-B alleles of most subjects were reportedly predicted accurately from TCR beta sequences. Differences between HLA loci emerged in a later analysis of TCR association rates, with DRB1 most and HLA-C fewest.

PCR primers comprised 60 Vbeta and 13 Jbeta primers. Assay: immunoSEQ multiplex PCR; the TCRdb copy retains only in-frame clones and omits some. Among approximately 130,000 clones listed, approximately 85% were seen once. The sequenced material came from PBMCs. This TCR was sampled from a woman in her twenties or thirties in good health and CMV-seropositive.

In DNA, the CDR3 is TGTGCCAGCAGCTTTTCCCCGGGACAGGACACCGGGGAGCTGTTTTTT. It translates to CASSFSPGQDTGELFF. V and J are TRBV28 and TRBJ2-2; 8 bases align to TRBD1. The CDR3 consists of 16 residues. Germline values: CDR1 MDHEN, CDR2 SYDVKM. V gave up 6 bases and J gave up 3 bases; unmatched junction bases: 9.